Below, 2 T cell receptor beta chains from the same sample are listed, as sequenced in a study of T cell clonality in common variable immunodeficiency. TCRdb's table, derived via immunoSEQ multiplex PCR, lists solely in-frame clones and lacks some. The sample was found to contain approximately 75,000 clones, and every one recurs. The sequenced sample was peripheral blood mononuclear cells. Every receptor here comes from a person aged 18 to 70 in good health.

In its sample, this clone was seen a few times. This may be a read error: a much more frequent sequence differs by one nucleotide. The missing CDR3 end, 3 residues past where the read stops, is filled in from the germline J gene. The V gene is TRBV5-1, the J gene TRBJ2-5, with TRBD2 matching over 10 bases. Per the germline V gene, CDR1 is SGHRS and CDR2 is YFSETQ. Unmatched junction bases numbered 14, after V lost 4 bases and J lost 2 bases. CDR3 size: 18 residues. The CDR3 spells CASSPFRASGSLQETQYF. The DNA read from the CDR3 is TGCGCCAGCAGCCCTTTCAGGGCTAGCGGGAGCTTACAAGAGACC. Full variable domain (remainder filled in from reference TRBV5-1 and TRBJ2-5): KAGVTQTPRYLIKTRGQQVTLSCSPISGHRSVSWYQQTPGQGLQFLFEYFSETQRNKGNFPGRFSGRQFSNSRSEMNVSTLELGDSALYLCASSPFRASGSLQETQYFGPGTRLLVL.

In this sample, this clone turned up many times. The chain's CDR3 is CAISDPNIGGGDEQFF. The part of the CDR3 DNA that was read is TGTGCCATCAGTGACCCCAATATCGGGGGAGGGGATGAG. This chain connects TRBV10-3 to TRBJ2-1, with TRBD2 identical over 7 bases. Read data end 3 residues before the CDR3 end; the end is taken from the germline J gene. Germline assignment: CDR1 ENHRY and CDR2 SYGVKD. V gave up 3 bases and J gave up 8 bases; unmatched junction bases: 13. This CDR3 region has 16 residues.